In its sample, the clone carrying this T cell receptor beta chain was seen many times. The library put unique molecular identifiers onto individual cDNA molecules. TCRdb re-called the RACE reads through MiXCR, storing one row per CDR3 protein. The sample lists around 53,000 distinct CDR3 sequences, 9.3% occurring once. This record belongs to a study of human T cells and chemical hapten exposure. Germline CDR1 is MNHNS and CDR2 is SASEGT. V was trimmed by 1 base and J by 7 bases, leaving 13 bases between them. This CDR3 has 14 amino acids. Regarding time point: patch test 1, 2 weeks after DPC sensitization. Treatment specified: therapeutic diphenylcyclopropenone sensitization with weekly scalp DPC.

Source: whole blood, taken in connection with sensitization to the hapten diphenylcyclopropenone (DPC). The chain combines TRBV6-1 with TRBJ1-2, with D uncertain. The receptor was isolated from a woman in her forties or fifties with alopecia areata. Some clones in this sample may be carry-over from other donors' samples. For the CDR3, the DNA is TGTGCCAGCAGTGAAGGACTCTCCCGCTCTGGCTACACCTTC. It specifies CASSEGLSRSGYTF.